The source of this TCR beta chain is a study of blood T cell repertoires in COVID-19. Looking at the study overall: In each case, the material was cDNA or gDNA derived from T cells, B-cell-depleted T cells, or PBMCs.

Authors' data handling: Reference gene primer amplification yielded estimated nucleated cell counts. Measured with immunoSEQ multiplex PCR; TCRdb has only the in-frame clones, and not every one. The V and J calls and clone size are taken from that table; D and trimming were inferred from the DNA. The sample has 250,000 to 350,000 clones; around nine tenths are singletons. CDR1 and CDR2 from the germline V gene are MNHEY and SMNVEV (reference sequence). The CDR3 covers 13 residues. V lost 5 bases to trimming and J lost 8 bases, with 10 bases between them. This chain joins TRBV27 and TRBJ1-6; no clear D. Sequencing used peripheral blood. This receptor was taken from a woman in her fifties or sixties with acute or convalescent COVID-19. The chain's CDR3 is CASSPLVDSPLHF. CDR3 bases: TGTGCCAGCAGTCCCCTCGTAGATTCACCCCTCCACTTT.